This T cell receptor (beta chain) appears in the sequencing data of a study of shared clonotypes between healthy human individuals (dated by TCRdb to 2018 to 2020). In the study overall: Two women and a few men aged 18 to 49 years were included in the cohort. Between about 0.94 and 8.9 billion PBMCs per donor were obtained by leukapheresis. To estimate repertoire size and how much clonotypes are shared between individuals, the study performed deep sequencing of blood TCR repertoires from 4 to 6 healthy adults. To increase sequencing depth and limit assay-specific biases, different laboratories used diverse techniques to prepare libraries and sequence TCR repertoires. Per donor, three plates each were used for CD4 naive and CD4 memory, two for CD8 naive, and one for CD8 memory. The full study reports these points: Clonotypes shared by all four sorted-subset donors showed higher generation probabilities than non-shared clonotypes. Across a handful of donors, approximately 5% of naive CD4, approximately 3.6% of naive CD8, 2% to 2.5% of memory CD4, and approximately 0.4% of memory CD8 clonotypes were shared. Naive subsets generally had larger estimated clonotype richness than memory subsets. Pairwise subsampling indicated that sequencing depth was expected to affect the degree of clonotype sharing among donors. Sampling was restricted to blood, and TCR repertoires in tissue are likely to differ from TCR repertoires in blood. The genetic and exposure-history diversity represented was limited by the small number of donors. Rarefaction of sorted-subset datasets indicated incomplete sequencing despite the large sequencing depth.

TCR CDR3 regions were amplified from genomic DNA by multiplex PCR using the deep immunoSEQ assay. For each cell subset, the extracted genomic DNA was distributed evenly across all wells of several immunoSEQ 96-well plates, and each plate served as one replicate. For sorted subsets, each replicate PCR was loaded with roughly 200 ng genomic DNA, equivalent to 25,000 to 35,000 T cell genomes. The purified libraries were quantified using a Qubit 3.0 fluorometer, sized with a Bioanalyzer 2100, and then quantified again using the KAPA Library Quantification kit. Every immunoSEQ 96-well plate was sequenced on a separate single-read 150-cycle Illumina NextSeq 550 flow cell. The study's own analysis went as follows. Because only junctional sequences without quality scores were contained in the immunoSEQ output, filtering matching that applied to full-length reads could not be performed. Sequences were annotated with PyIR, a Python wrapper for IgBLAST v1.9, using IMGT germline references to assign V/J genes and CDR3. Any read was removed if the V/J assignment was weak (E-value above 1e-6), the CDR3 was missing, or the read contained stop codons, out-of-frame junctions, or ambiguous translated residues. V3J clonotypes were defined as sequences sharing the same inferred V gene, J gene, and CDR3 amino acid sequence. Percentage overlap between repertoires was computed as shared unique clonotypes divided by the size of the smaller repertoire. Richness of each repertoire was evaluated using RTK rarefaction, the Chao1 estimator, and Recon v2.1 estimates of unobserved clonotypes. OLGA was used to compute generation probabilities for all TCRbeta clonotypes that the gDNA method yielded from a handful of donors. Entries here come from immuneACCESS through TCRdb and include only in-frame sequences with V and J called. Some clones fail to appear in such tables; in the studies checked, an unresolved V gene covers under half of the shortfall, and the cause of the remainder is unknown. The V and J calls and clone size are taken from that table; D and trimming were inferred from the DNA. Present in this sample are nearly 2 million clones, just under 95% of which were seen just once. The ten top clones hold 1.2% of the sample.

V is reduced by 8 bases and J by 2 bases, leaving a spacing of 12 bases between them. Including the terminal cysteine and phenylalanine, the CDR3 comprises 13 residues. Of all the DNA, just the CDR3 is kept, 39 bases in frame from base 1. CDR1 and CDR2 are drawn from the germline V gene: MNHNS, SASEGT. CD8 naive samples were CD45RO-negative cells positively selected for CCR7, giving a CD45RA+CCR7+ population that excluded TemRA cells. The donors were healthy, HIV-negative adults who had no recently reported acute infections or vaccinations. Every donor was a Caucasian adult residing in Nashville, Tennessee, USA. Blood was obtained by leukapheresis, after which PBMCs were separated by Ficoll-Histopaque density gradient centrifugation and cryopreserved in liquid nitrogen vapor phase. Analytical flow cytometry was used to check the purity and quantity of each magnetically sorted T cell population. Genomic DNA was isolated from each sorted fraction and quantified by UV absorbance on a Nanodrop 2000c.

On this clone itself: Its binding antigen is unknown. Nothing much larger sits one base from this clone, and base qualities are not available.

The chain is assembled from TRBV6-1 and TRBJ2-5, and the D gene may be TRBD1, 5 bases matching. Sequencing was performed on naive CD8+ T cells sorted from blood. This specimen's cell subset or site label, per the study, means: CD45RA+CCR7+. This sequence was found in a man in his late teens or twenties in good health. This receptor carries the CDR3 CASGGQGQETQYF. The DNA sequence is TGTGCCAGCGGTGGGCAGGGACAAGAGACCCAGTACTTC.